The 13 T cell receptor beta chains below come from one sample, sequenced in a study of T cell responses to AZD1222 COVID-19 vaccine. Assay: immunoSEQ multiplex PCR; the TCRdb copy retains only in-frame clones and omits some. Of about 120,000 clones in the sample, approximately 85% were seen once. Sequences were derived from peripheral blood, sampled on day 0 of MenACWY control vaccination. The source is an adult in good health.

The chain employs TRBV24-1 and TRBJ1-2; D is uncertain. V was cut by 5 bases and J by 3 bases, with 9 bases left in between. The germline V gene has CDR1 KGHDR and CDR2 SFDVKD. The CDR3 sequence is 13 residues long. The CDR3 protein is CATSGFGDYGYTF. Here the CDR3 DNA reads TGTGCCACCAGTGGGTTCGGGGACTATGGCTACACCTTC.

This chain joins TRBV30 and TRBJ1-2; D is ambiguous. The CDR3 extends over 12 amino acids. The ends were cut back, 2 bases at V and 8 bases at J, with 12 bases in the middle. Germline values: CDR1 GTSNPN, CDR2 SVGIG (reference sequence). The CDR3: CAWSPAGYGYTF. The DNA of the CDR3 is TGTGCCTGGAGTCCCGCTGGGTACGGCTACACCTTC.

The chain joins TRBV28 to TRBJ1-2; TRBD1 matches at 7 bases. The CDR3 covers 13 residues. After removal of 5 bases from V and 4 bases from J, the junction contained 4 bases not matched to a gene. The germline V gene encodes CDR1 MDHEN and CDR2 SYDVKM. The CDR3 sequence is CASSLTGAYGYTF. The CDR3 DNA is TGTGCCAGCAGTCTAACAGGGGCCTATGGCTACACCTTC.

In nucleotides, the CDR3 is TGTGCCAGCAGTCCGAGGCAGGGGGGCTACAATGAGCAGTTCTTC. Translated: CASSPRQGGYNEQFF. The chain is built from TRBV6-2 or TRBV6-3 and TRBJ2-1, with D tentatively TRBD1 (7 bases). CDR1 is MNHEY, CDR2 SVGEGT, per germline. Trimming removed 5 bases at V and 3 bases at J, with 14 bases between. This CDR3 region has 15 residues.

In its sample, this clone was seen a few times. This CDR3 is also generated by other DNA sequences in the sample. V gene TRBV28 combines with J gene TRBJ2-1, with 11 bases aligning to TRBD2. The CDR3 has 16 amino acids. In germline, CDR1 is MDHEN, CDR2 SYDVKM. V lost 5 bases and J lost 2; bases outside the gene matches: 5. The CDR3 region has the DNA TGTGCCAGCAGTCTGGGACTAGCGGAGCCCTACAATGAGCAGTTCTTC. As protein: CASSLGLAEPYNEQFF.

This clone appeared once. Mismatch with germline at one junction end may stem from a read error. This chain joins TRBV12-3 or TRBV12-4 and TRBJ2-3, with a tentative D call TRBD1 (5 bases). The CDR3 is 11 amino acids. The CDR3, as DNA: TGTGCCAGCAGTCTGGGCAGGGTTCTGCATTTT. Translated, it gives CASSLGRVLHF.

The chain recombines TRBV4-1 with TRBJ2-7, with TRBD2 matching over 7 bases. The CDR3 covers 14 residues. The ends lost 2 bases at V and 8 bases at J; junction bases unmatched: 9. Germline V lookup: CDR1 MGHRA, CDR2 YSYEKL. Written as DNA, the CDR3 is TGCGCCAGCAGCCAACCGCGGGAGAAGAGTAAGCAGTACTTC. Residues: CASSQPREKSKQYF.

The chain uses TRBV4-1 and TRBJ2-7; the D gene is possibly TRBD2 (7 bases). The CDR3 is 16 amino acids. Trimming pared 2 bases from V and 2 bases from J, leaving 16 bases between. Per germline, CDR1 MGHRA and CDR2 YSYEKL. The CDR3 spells CASSQPSGTYPYEQYF. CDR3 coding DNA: TGCGCCAGCAGCCAACCAAGCGGGACATATCCCTACGAGCAGTACTTC.

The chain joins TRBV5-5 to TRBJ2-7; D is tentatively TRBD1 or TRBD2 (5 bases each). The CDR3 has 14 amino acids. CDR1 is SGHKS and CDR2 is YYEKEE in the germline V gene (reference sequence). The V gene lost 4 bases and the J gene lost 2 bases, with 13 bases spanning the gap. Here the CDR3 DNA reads TGTGCCAGCAGCCCGAGGGGTTTTGCCTACGAGCAGTACTTC. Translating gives CASSPRGFAYEQYF.

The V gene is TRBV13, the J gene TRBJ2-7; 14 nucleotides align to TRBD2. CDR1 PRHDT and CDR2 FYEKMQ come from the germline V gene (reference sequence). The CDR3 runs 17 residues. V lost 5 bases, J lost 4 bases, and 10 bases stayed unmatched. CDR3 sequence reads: CASSPLGTSGSSYEQYF. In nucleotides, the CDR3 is TGTGCCAGCAGCCCCCTTGGGACTAGCGGGAGCAGTTACGAGCAGTACTTC.

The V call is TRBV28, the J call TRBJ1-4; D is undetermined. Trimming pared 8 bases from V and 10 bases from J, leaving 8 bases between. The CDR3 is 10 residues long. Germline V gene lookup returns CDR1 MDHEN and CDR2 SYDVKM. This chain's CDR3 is CASWERKLFF. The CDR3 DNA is TGTGCCAGCTGGGAGAGAAAACTGTTTTTT.

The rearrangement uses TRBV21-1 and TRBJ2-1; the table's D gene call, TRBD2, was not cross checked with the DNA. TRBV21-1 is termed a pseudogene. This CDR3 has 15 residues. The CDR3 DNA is TGTGCCAGCAGCAAAGATGGGACTAGCCTCATTGAGCAGTTCTTC. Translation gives CASSKDGTSLIEQFF.

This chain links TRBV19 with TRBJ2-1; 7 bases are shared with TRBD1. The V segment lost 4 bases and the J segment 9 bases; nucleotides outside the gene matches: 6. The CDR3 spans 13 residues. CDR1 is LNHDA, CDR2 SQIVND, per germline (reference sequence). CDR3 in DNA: TGTGCCAGTAGTAGAAGGGGGCCGAGTGAGCAGTTCTTC. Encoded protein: CASSRRGPSEQFF. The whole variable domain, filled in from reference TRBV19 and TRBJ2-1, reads DGGITQSPKYLFRKEGQNVTLSCEQNLNHDAMYWYRQDPGQGLRLIYYSQIVNDFQKGDIAEGYSVSREKKESFPLTVTSAQKNPTAFYLCASSRRGPSEQFFGPGTRLTVL.